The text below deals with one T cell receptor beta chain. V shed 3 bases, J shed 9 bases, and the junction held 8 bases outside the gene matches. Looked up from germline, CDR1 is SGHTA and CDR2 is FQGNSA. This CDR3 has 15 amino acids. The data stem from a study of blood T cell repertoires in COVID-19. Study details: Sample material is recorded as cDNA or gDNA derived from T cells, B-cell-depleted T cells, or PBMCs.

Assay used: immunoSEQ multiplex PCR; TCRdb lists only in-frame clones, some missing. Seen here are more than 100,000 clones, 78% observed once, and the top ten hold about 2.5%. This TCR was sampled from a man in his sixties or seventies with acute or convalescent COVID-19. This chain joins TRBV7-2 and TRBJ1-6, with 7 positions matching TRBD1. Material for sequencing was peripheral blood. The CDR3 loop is CASSLVTGLGSPLHF. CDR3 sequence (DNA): TGTGCCAGCAGCTTGGTGACAGGGCTGGGTTCACCCCTCCACTTT.